This T cell receptor beta chain was observed in a study of beta chain features in type 1 diabetes. The CDR3 spans 13 residues. The germline V gene has CDR1 GTSNPN and CDR2 SVGIG (reference sequence). Trimming took 2 bases from V and 7 from J, leaving 14 bases between them. The whole isolated RNA underwent reverse transcription, so sequencing captured expressed TCRB transcripts. The protocol was immunoSEQ multiplex PCR, while the TCRdb copy is restricted to in-frame clones and leaves out a portion. Found here are 200,000 to 250,000 clones, roughly 9.6% of them singletons; the top ten hold 0.03% to 0.04%.

The TCR comes from a woman younger than 30 in good health. The sequenced sample consisted of naive CD4+ T cells from blood. V gene TRBV30 combines with J gene TRBJ2-5; a possible D gene is TRBD2 (6 bases). The CDR3 region is CAWSLGGLGTQYF. CDR3 bases: TGTGCCTGGAGTCTCGGGGGATTGGGGACCCAGTACTTC.